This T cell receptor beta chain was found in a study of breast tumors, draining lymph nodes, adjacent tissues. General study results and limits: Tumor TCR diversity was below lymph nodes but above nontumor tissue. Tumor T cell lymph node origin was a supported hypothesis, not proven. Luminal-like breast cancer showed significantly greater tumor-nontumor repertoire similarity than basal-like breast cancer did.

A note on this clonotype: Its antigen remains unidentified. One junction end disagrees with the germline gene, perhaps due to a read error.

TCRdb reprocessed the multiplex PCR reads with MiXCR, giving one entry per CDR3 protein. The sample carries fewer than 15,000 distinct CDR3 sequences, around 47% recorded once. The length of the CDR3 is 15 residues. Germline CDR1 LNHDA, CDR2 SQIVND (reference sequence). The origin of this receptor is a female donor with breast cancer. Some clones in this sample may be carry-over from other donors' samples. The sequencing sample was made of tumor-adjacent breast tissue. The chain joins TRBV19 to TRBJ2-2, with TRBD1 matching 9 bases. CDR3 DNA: TGTGCCAGTAGTGTACAGGGGGCTGGCACCGGGGAGCTGCCTTTT. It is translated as CASSVQGAGTGELPF. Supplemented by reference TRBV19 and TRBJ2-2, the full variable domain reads DGGITQSPKYLFRKEGQNVTLSCEQNLNHDAMYWYRQDPGQGLRLIYYSQIVNDFQKGDIAEGYSVSREKKESFPLTVTSAQKNPTAFYLCASSVQGAGTGELPFGEGSRLTVL.